The 4 T cell receptor beta chains presented below share a single source sample, sequenced in a study of cytomegalovirus exposure and HLA in healthy donors. A multiplex PCR was run with 60 Vbeta primers and 13 Jbeta primers. Repertoires were generated with immunoSEQ multiplex PCR, while TCRdb's copy carries only in-frame clones and drops some. The sample contains 200,000 to 300,000 clones, roughly 81% of which appear only once. Source material: PBMCs. Receptor source: a woman aged 40 to 50 in good health and CMV-seropositive.

CDR3 nucleotides: TGTGCCAGTAGTATATCGGGACAGGGGAATGGCTACACCTTC. This translates into CASSISGQGNGYTF. The rearrangement links TRBV19 to TRBJ1-2; TRBD1 aligns across 10 bases. The germline V gene has CDR1 LNHDA and CDR2 SQIVND (reference sequence). There are 14 residues in the CDR3. V shed 2 bases, J shed 6 bases, and the junction held 3 bases outside the gene matches.

This chain uses TRBV28 with TRBJ1-6; 11 nucleotides align to TRBD1. There are 15 residues in the CDR3. Germline values: CDR1 MDHEN, CDR2 SYDVKM. Trimming at V came to 2 bases and at J to 9 bases, leaving 3 bases not matched to a gene. CDR3 sequence (DNA): TGTGCCAGCAGTTTAGGGGACAGGGGGTTTTCACCCCTCCACTTT. Protein product: CASSLGDRGFSPLHF.

V and J are TRBV10-3 and TRBJ2-3; possible D gene TRBD2, 5 bases. This CDR3 has 14 residues. Germline CDR1 and CDR2: ENHRY and SYGVKD. The ends were cut back, 4 bases at V and 2 bases at J, with 10 bases in the middle. This CDR3 reads CAISVGGPTDTQYF. DNA for the CDR3: TGTGCCATCAGTGTAGGAGGACCCACAGATACGCAGTATTTT.

This chain joins TRBV7-2 and TRBJ2-7; TRBD2 aligns across 7 bases. The CDR3 consists of 15 residues. CDR1 and CDR2 (germline): SGHTA, FQGNSA. V dropped 2 bases and J dropped 3; count of bases not matched to a gene: 7. This CDR3 is CASSLLPGLSYEQYF. In DNA, the CDR3 is TGTGCCAGCAGCTTACTCCCGGGACTAAGCTACGAGCAGTACTTC.